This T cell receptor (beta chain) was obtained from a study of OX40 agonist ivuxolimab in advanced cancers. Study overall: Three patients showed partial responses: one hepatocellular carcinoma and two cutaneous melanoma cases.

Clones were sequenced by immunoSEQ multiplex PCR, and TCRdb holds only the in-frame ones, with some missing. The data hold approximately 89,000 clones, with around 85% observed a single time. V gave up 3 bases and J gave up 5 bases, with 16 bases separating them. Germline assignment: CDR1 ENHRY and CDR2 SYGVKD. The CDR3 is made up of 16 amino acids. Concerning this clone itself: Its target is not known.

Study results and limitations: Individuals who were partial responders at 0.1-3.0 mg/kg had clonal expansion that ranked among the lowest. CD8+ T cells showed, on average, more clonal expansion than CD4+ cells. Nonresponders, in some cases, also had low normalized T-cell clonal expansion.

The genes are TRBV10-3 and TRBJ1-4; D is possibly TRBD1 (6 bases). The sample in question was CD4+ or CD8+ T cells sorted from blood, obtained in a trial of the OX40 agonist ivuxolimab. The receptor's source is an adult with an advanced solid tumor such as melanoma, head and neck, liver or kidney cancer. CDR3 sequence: CAISDPGTPKNEKLFF. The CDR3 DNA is TGTGCCATCAGTGATCCCGGGACACCGAAGAATGAAAAACTGTTTTTT.